This T cell receptor (beta chain) was sequenced during a study of spatial heterogeneity in lung cancer. Sample time point: blood at routine non-recurrence follow-up after resection. CDR3 size: 13 residues. In germline, CDR1 is SGHVS, CDR2 FQNEAQ. The V and J ends lost 1 base and 7 bases respectively, with 11 bases between them. TCRdb processed the 5' RACE reads anew with MiXCR; each CDR3 protein has one entry. This sample has 95 to 130 distinct CDR3 sequences, with 26% found just once. Worth noting for this clonotype: Its antigen is undetermined. A library made for alpha chains picked up this beta chain off target, so its size means little.

Study observations and caveats: Ubiquitous expanded tumor TCRs showed up in blood more at resection than follow-up.

The chain is built from TRBV7-8 and TRBJ2-7, with a weak D call TRBD1 (5 bases). The receptor was derived from a male donor with early-stage non-small cell lung cancer. The specimen comprised PBMCs, sampled at follow-up. CDR3 region: CASSLDQGREQYF. DNA of the CDR3: TGTGCCAGCAGCTTAGATCAGGGTCGGGAGCAGTACTTC.